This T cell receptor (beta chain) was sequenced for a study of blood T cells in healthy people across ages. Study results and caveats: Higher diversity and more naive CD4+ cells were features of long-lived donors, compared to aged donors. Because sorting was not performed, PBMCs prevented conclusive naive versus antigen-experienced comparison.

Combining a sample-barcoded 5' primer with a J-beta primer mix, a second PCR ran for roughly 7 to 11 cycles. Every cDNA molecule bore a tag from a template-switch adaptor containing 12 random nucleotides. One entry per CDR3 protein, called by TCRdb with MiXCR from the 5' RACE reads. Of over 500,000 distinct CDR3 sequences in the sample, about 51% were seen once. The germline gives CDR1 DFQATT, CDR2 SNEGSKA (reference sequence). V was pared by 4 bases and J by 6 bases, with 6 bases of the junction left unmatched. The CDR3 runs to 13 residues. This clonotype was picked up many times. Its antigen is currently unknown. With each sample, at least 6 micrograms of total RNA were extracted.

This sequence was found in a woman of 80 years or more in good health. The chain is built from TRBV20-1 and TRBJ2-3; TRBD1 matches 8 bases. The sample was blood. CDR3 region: CSATLTGEDTQYF. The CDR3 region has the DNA TGCAGTGCTACCTTGACAGGGGAGGATACGCAGTATTTT.